The entry that follows covers one T cell receptor beta chain sequence. Its antigen remains undetermined. No base-level quality is on record; no much larger clone is a single base apart. Receptor amplification or capture employed the immunoSEQ multiplex PCR assay. In the original analysis: A statistical classification framework was built for diagnosing cytomegalovirus status from the catalog of TCR beta chain sequences. TCRdb obtained this table from immuneACCESS and retained in-frame rearrangements with V and J assigned. These tables miss some clones; where compared with another copy, unresolved V genes account for less than half of the shortfall, and the remainder is unexplained. V, J and clone size are taken as reported in that table, and D and trimming were inferred from the DNA itself. The sample yields some 120,000 clones; about nine tenths were counted once. The top ten clones comprise 1.4% of the sample.

These data originate in a study of cytomegalovirus exposure and HLA in healthy donors (dated by TCRdb to the late 2010s). Broadly, across the study: According to a later analysis, the 120 or so validation repertoires were produced on the same platform as the roughly 600 repertoires of the first cohort. The study was designed to test whether signatures of past pathogen exposure could be identified by cataloging public T cell receptors. To predict cytomegalovirus infection status, the study combined high-throughput TCR immunosequencing, statistical association of individual TCRs with disease status, and machine learning. Besides the first cohort of under 700 subjects, a separate validation cohort made up of roughly 120 different subjects was used. What the study reported, not specific to this receptor: The authors suggested that the approach could potentially be extended to other disease states and immunological phenotypes. The validation cohort had no HLA typing available for a later analysis, so co-occurrence within that cohort was assessed over all 120 or so repertoires. In the study, about 150 TCR beta chains were listed as associated with cytomegalovirus. Of the cluster scores, 94% were above 0 in a later analysis, which found that TCRs clustered in the first cohort also tended to co-occur in the roughly 130 validation repertoires. The classifier was reported to diagnose cytomegalovirus status with high specificity and sensitivity in both the original cohort and the validation cohort. A few of the identified cytomegalovirus-associated TCR beta chains were confirmed in vitro to be specific for cytomegalovirus antigens. While some public TCRs were present in many individuals, most TCR sequences turned up only very rarely across donors.

Separate from the approximately 700-subject first cohort, the validation cohort of about 130 subjects was the group to which the donors belonged. CDR1 and CDR2 are read off the germline V gene (reference sequence) as WNHNN and SYGVQD. Trimming removed 0 bases from V and 3 bases from J; the gene matches leave 1 base unexplained. Reading from cysteine to phenylalanine, the CDR3 counts 15 amino acids. The read is trimmed to its CDR3 DNA, 45 bases read in frame from base 1. The sample comprised PBMCs. The chain uses TRBV10-1 and TRBJ2-1, with TRBD2 identical over 8 junction bases. This clonotype was obtained from a young man in good health and CMV-seronegative. Here is the DNA: TGCGCCAGCAGTGAGTCTAGCGGGAACTACAATGAGCAGTTCTTC. Its translation is CASSESSGNYNEQFF.